Below are 10 T cell receptor beta chains sequenced from a single sample in a study of T cells after yellow fever vaccination. Each CDR3 protein is one row after TCRdb ran MiXCR on the 5' RACE reads. The table includes around 49,000 distinct CDR3 sequences, roughly 6.4% detected once. This sample comprised CD8+ T cells not binding an NS4B(214-222) dextramer, sorted from PBMCs, obtained 45 days after the yellow fever booster vaccination. Receptor source: a man younger than 45 who received the YFV17D yellow fever vaccine.

This clonotype was seen a handful of times. The chain uses TRBV27 and TRBJ1-2; D gene ambiguous. This CDR3 is 15 amino acids long. From germline, CDR1 is MNHEY and CDR2 SMNVEV (reference sequence). Trimming took 5 bases from V and 0 from J, leaving 13 bases between them. CDR3 sequence (DNA): TGTGCCAGCAGTCCCGCCCCGGGATCTAACTATGGCTACACCTTC. Residues: CASSPAPGSNYGYTF.

At least ten counts were recorded for this clonotype. The chain couples TRBV10-3 to TRBJ2-2; 11 bases map to TRBD2. The germline CDR1 and CDR2 sequences are ENHRY and SYGVKD. V trimming: 3 bases; J trimming: 2 bases; junction bases outside the gene matches: 8. The CDR3 extends over 18 amino acids. CDR3 region: CAISDTSGRNPNTGELFF. CDR3 bases: TGTGCCATCAGTGATACTAGCGGGAGAAATCCTAACACCGGGGAGCTGTTTTTT.

J is TRBJ2-3 and V is TRBV5-4; the D gene is possibly TRBD2 (5 bases). Germline V lookup: CDR1 SGHNT, CDR2 YYREEE (reference sequence). Between the trimmed V and J ends, which lost 6 bases and 2 bases, there was a span of 19 bases. The CDR3 spans 16 residues. CDR3 amino acids: CASTASSEGFTDTQYF. The CDR3 nucleotides are TGTGCCAGCACCGCCTCCTCCGAGGGCTTCACAGATACGCAGTATTTT.

The chain recombines TRBV19 with TRBJ1-5; perhaps TRBD1 as D (5 bases). From germline, CDR1 is LNHDA and CDR2 SQIVND (reference sequence). Trimming left V 7 bases short and J 0 bases short, with 13 bases between. CDR3 size: 15 residues. CDR3 sequence (DNA): TGTGCCAGTATATCGACAGCCTATAGCAATCAGCCCCAGCATTTT. As protein: CASISTAYSNQPQHF. The full variable domain, in which reference TRBV19 and TRBJ1-5 provide the parts outside the CDR3, is DGGITQSPKYLFRKEGQNVTLSCEQNLNHDAMYWYRQDPGQGLRLIYYSQIVNDFQKGDIAEGYSVSREKKESFPLTVTSAQKNPTAFYLCASISTAYSNQPQHFGDGTRLSIL.

This clonotype appeared many times. V is TRBV20-1 and J is TRBJ2-5, with TRBD2 matching 8 bases. The CDR3 extends over 14 amino acids. V trimming: 6 bases; J trimming: 6 bases; junction bases outside the gene matches: 12. Germline V gene lookup returns CDR1 DFQATT and CDR2 SNEGSKA (reference sequence). Written as DNA, the CDR3 is TGCAGTGCGGACCTGGGACTAGTCCGTAAGACCCAGTACTTC. Protein product: CSADLGLVRKTQYF.

This clonotype occurred many times. The chain has TRBV7-9 and TRBJ2-7; D is possibly TRBD1 (6 bases). The CDR3 runs 14 residues. V was cut by 5 bases and J by 1 base, with 12 bases left in between. Germline CDR1 SEHNR, CDR2 FQNEAQ (reference sequence). As DNA, the CDR3 is TGTGCCAGCAGCACGCATCAGGGGTCCTACGAGCAGTACTTC. Encoded protein: CASSTHQGSYEQYF.

The rearrangement joins TRBV7-9 to TRBJ1-5; D not certain. V lost 1 base, J lost 5 bases, and 6 bases lay in between. Germline V gives CDR1 SEHNR, CDR2 FQNEAQ (reference sequence). This CDR3 is 13 amino acids long. The CDR3 here is CASSLDWDQPQHF. CDR3 nucleotide sequence: TGTGCCAGCAGCTTAGATTGGGATCAGCCCCAGCATTTT.

In this sample, this clonotype turned up many times. This chain links TRBV11-2 with TRBJ2-7; D call uncertain. V dropped 5 bases and J dropped 2 bases, with 19 bases sitting between them. The CDR3 has 16 amino acids. Germline V gives CDR1 SGHAT, CDR2 FQNNGV. The CDR3, as DNA: TGTGCCAGCAGCACCTCGACCGATCGTTCTGCCTACGAGCAGTACTTC. Protein sequence: CASSTSTDRSAYEQYF. The full variable domain, with the rest looked up from reference TRBV11-2 and TRBJ2-7, is EAGVAQSPRYKIIEKRQSVAFWCNPISGHATLYWYQQILGQGPKLLIQFQNNGVVDDSQLPKDRFSAERLKGVDSTLKIQPAKLEDSAVYLCASSTSTDRSAYEQYFGPGTRLTVT.

With regard to this clonotype: It may be a read error: a sequence one base away is much more abundant. V gene TRBV12-3 or TRBV12-4 combines with J gene TRBJ2-5; possible D gene TRBD2, 5 bases. This CDR3 region has 11 residues. CDR3 loop: CASSLWETHYF. CDR3 DNA: TGTGCCAGCAGTTTATGGGAGACCCATTACTTC.

This clonotype appeared many times. V is TRBV12-3 or TRBV12-4 and J is TRBJ2-3, with 9 positions matching TRBD1. Trimming cost V 5 bases and J 3 bases; bases outside gene matches: 9. The CDR3 is 16 amino acids. CDR3 DNA sequence: TGTGCCAGCAGTCCCGGGACAGGGTTTTTTACAGATACGCAGTATTTT. Protein: CASSPGTGFFTDTQYF.